Shown below are 2 T cell receptor beta chains from a single sample sequenced in a study of T cell repertoires in ileal Crohn's disease. Sequencing used immunoSEQ multiplex PCR; TCRdb keeps in-frame clones, though not all of them. The sample yields about 31,000 clones, about three quarters seen once. Material: ileal tissue. These receptors all come from an adult with Crohn's disease.

The chain couples TRBV27 to TRBJ2-3; 8 nucleotides match TRBD1. Losses at the gene ends were 8 bases for V and 11 bases for J; bases not matched to a gene: 15. Germline V lookup: CDR1 MNHEY, CDR2 SMNVEV (reference sequence). The CDR3 totals 14 residues. The CDR3 DNA is TGTGCCAGCGGTCCGGGACAGGACAAGATAATGCAGTATTTT. It specifies CASGPGQDKIMQYF.

The chain carries TRBV18 and TRBJ2-3, with 8 positions matching TRBD1. This CDR3 is 16 amino acids long. In germline, CDR1 is KGHSH, CDR2 LQKENI. V was clipped by 6 bases and J by 0 bases; unmatched bases: 8. CDR3 sequence: CASSPRQGRSTDTQYF. The CDR3 DNA is TGTGCCAGCTCTCCCAGACAGGGGAGAAGCACAGATACGCAGTATTTT.